Each of the 10 T cell receptor beta chains below was sequenced from the same sample in a study of Ad26.COV2.S vaccination and SARS-CoV-2 variants (dated by TCRdb to about 2021). The time point label for this specimen denotes: individuals recovered from natural SARS-CoV-2 infection. Libraries were made using the immunoSEQ multiplex PCR assay. TCRdb's version of the immuneACCESS table is confined to in-frame rearrangements and falls short of the full clone set. An unresolved V gene accounts for under half of the shortfall where checked; the remainder is of unknown origin. The sample table contains 180,000 or so clones; only one count was recorded for approximately 88% of them. The ten largest make up over 4.5% of the sample. Source: peripheral blood, taken after recovery from COVID-19. The receptors come from a human donor who had recovered from COVID-19.

The V call is TRBV7-8, the J call TRBJ2-7, with 12 bases aligning to TRBD2. There are 15 residues in the CDR3. Trimming took 5 bases from V and 2 from J; bases not matched to a gene: 4. Per the germline V gene, CDR1 is SGHVS and CDR2 is FQNEAQ. CDR3 in amino acids: CASSPRTSGAYEQYF. CDR3 in DNA: TGTGCCAGCAGCCCGCGGACTAGCGGGGCCTACGAGCAGTACTTC.

V and J are TRBV11-2 and TRBJ2-7, with TRBD1 matching 11 bases. The V gene end was trimmed by 4 bases and the J gene end by 3 bases; junction bases not matched to a gene: 2. The CDR3 covers 14 residues. Germline values: CDR1 SGHAT, CDR2 FQNNGV. This chain's CDR3 is CASSWTGGDYEQYF. CDR3 nucleotides: TGTGCCAGCAGCTGGACAGGGGGCGACTACGAGCAGTACTTC.

The chain joins TRBV7-8 to TRBJ2-5; 7 positions agree with TRBD2. CDR3 length: 15 amino acids. Per germline, CDR1 SGHVS and CDR2 FQNEAQ. The V and J ends lost 6 bases and 5 bases, in that order; junction bases with no gene match: 12. CDR3 amino acids: CASSKRPGRGETQYF. The CDR3 bases are TGTGCCAGCAGTAAAAGACCAGGGCGGGGGGAGACCCAGTACTTC. Combining the CDR3 with reference TRBV7-8 and TRBJ2-5 gives the whole variable domain GAGVSQSPRYKVAKRGQDVALRCDPISGHVSLFWYQQALGQGPEFLTYFQNEAQLDKSGLPSDRFFAERPEGSVSTLKIQRTQQEDSAVYLCASSKRPGRGETQYFGPGTRLLVL.

The V gene is TRBV18, the J gene TRBJ2-2; no reliable D call. V was cut by 2 bases and J by 8 bases, with 6 bases left in between. Germline assignment: CDR1 KGHSH and CDR2 LQKENI. The CDR3 has 12 amino acids. As DNA, the CDR3 is TGTGCCAGCTCACCAAACGAGGGGGAGCTGTTTTTT. This translates into CASSPNEGELFF.

The chain uses TRBV10-3 and TRBJ2-5, with 12 bases lining up with TRBD2. The junction had 7 bases not matched to a gene; V was cut back by 10 bases and J by 1 base. This CDR3 has 15 amino acids. Germline CDR1 is ENHRY and CDR2 is SYGVKD. The CDR3: CATTTSGGPQETQYF. CDR3 sequence (DNA): TGTGCCACTACGACTAGCGGGGGCCCCCAAGAGACCCAGTACTTC.

The genes are TRBV7-2 and TRBJ2-1, with 9 positions matching TRBD2. The CDR3 has 19 residues. V shed 2 bases and J 0 bases; nucleotides not matched to a gene: 11. The germline V gene has CDR1 SGHTA and CDR2 FQGNSA. The CDR3 coding sequence is TGTGCCAGCAGCTTACCTGATACTAGCGGGCCAAGCTCCTACAATGAGCAGTTCTTC. Translation: CASSLPDTSGPSSYNEQFF. The complete variable domain, with remaining parts taken from reference TRBV7-2 and TRBJ2-1, reads GAGVSQSPSNKVTEKGKDVELRCDPISGHTALYWYRQSLGQGLEFLIYFQGNSAPDKSGLPSDRFSAERTGGSVSTLTIQRTQQEDSAVYLCASSLPDTSGPSSYNEQFFGPGTRLTVL.

The V call is TRBV12-3 or TRBV12-4, the J call TRBJ1-2; maybe TRBD1 (6 bases). Trimming removed 6 bases from V and 4 bases from J, with 12 bases in between. This CDR3 region has 13 residues. CDR3 in DNA: TGTGCCAGCAGGAGACAGGCAAGCTATGGCTACACCTTC. As protein: CASRRQASYGYTF.

The chain employs TRBV19 and TRBJ2-1; weak D call: TRBD1 (6 bases). Germline CDR1 and CDR2: LNHDA and SQIVND (reference sequence). The CDR3 is 13 residues long. Trimming pared 3 bases from V and 8 bases from J, leaving 11 bases between. Here the CDR3 DNA reads TGTGCCAGTAGTATCAGGGGATGGGATGAGCAGTTCTTC. Its translation is CASSIRGWDEQFF.

The chain combines TRBV19 with TRBJ2-6; D might be TRBD1 (6 bases). Germline V gene sequence: CDR1 LNHDA, CDR2 SQIVND (reference sequence). V lost 7 bases and J 0 bases, leaving 13 bases between the germline ends. CDR3 size: 16 residues. The chain's CDR3 is CASNFQGFSGANVLTF. CDR3 coding DNA: TGTGCCAGTAACTTCCAGGGGTTCTCTGGGGCCAACGTCCTGACTTTC.

In its sample, this clone was seen once. The chain couples TRBV12-3 or TRBV12-4 to TRBJ2-7; the D is unclear. Trimming removed 3 bases at V and 2 bases at J, with 5 bases between. The CDR3 spans 12 residues. CDR3 sequence (DNA): TGTGCCAGCAGTTTTGGGGCCTACGAGCAGTACTTC. Translation gives CASSFGAYEQYF.